This is a list of T cell receptor beta chains from one sample in a study of shared T cell receptors in the human thymus. Some clones are missing from TCRdb's copy, which holds only in-frame ones; the method was immunoSEQ multiplex PCR. The profile covers about 660,000 clones, with more than 70% appearing a single time and 0.009% to 0.0095% taken by the ten largest. The sample was also reused in another study, on human thymus T cells.

The material sequenced was thymocytes. The receptor source for this set is a boy under two years old with a congenital heart defect. CDR3s include the opening cysteine and the closing phenylalanine or tryptophan. Fields, in order: D gene, J gene, clone size, V gene, CDR3 protein, CDR3 DNA. D genes are given only for firm matches. The listing skips clone size in some rows; elsewhere it reads once, few, many or a size class.

. | TRBJ2-1 | . | TRBV5-5 | CASSLSEGLQFF | TGTGCCAGCAGCCTGTCGGAGGGACTCCAGTTCTTC
. | TRBJ1-2 | . | TRBV29-1 | CSVADTRLGNYGYTF | TGCAGCGTCGCGGACACCAGGTTAGGTAACTATGGCTACACCTTC
. | TRBJ1-1 | few | TRBV19 | CASNKLGQEAFF | TGTGCCAGTAACAAGCTGGGGCAAGAAGCTTTCTTT
. | TRBJ2-7 | . | TRBV6-1 | CASSPRDTSYEQYF | TGTGCCAGCAGTCCCCGGGACACGTCCTACGAGCAGTACTTC
TRBD1 | TRBJ1-5 | . | TRBV7-8 | CASSKRGRRGPQHF | TGTGCCAGCAGTAAAAGGGGGCGCCGGGGACCCCAGCATTTT
. | TRBJ2-4 | . | TRBV5-1 | CASSTGVTKNIQYF | TGCGCCAGCAGCACCGGGGTAACCAAAAACATTCAGTACTTC
TRBD2 | TRBJ2-7 | . | TRBV11-2 | CASSSSSGRYGEQYF | TGTGCCAGCAGCTCCTCTAGCGGGAGATATGGAGAGCAGTACTTC
. | TRBJ2-7 | . | TRBV14 | CASSQSRASYEQYF | TGTGCCAGCAGCCAAAGCCGTGCCTCCTACGAGCAGTACTTC
TRBD1 | TRBJ1-3 | . | TRBV10-2 | CASSDPDRDRAHYDLSGNTIYF | TGCGCCAGCAGTGATCCGGACCGGGACAGAGCACACTATGACCTCTCTGGAAACACCATATATTTT
TRBD2 | TRBJ2-4 | . | TRBV7-2 | CASSSGTSGSPKNIQYF | TGTGCCAGCAGCTCCGGGACTAGCGGGAGTCCCAAAAACATTCAGTACTTC
TRBD2 | TRBJ2-2 | . | TRBV10-3 | CATSTSGGGSTGELFF | TGTGCCACATCGACTAGCGGGGGGGGATCGACCGGGGAGCTGTTTTTT
TRBD1 | TRBJ2-1 | . | TRBV15 | CATSTSTGGNEQFF | TGTGCCACCAGCACTTCGACAGGGGGCAATGAGCAGTTCTTC
TRBD2 | TRBJ2-7 | . | TRBV5-1 | CASWTSGGEQYF | TGCGCCAGCTGGACTAGCGGGGGGGAACAGTACTTC
. | TRBJ2-2 | . | TRBV6-1 | CASSEAGRHLTGELFF | TGTGCCAGCAGTGAAGCGGGGAGACATTTAACCGGGGAGCTGTTTTTT
TRBD1 | TRBJ2-7 | . | TRBV4-3 | CASSQEQGAYEQYF | TGCGCCAGCAGCCAAGAACAGGGGGCCTACGAGCAGTACTTC
TRBD1 | TRBJ1-3 | . | TRBV28 | CASSLARDRVDF | TGTGCCAGCAGTTTAGCTCGGGACAGGGTCGATTTT
. | TRBJ2-1 | . | TRBV7-8 | CASSLGGRPGEQFF | TGTGCCAGCAGCTTGGGGGGTCGGCCCGGGGAGCAGTTCTTC
TRBD1 | TRBJ2-2 | few | TRBV5-1 | CASSRQGADTGELFF | TGCGCCAGCAGTAGACAGGGGGCCGACACCGGGGAGCTGTTTTTT
TRBD1 | TRBJ1-1 | . | TRBV4-3 | CASSHTQGPEAFF | TGCGCCAGCAGCCATACACAGGGGCCTGAAGCTTTCTTT
. | TRBJ2-6 | . | TRBV15 | CATSRDMGDIISGANVLTF | TGTGCCACCAGCAGAGATATGGGGGACATTATCTCTGGGGCCAACGTCCTGACTTTC
TRBD1 | TRBJ2-7 | . | TRBV7-2 | CASSLHVRTGEQYF | TGTGCCAGCAGCTTACACGTACGGACAGGCGAGCAGTACTTC
TRBD1 | TRBJ2-5 | . | TRBV28 | CASRPRYLEGQEETQYF | TGTGCCAGCAGACCCCGTTACCTTGAGGGACAGGAAGAGACCCAGTACTTC
. | TRBJ1-4 | . | TRBV28 | CASGGPGGDEKLFF | TGTGCCAGCGGAGGTCCCGGGGGGGATGAAAAACTGTTTTTT
. | TRBJ2-1 | . | TRBV7-2 | CASSLLLAASSYNEQFF | TGTGCCAGCAGCTTATTATTAGCGGCGAGCTCCTACAATGAGCAGTTCTTC
TRBD1 | TRBJ2-2 | . | TRBV5-1 | CASSLVARGRTGELFF | TGCGCCAGCAGCTTGGTCGCCAGGGGGCGAACCGGGGAGCTGTTTTTT
. | TRBJ1-1 | . | TRBV27 | CASSLRAVGALTEAFF | TGTGCCAGCAGTTTAAGGGCGGTGGGGGCGCTTACTGAAGCTTTCTTT
. | TRBJ2-1 | . | TRBV14 | CASSQDRDKHPGGVSYNEQFF | TGTGCCAGCAGCCAAGACCGAGATAAACATCCTGGCGGGGTATCCTACAATGAGCAGTTCTTC
. | TRBJ2-1 | . | TRBV5-5 | CASSPPWGEWFEQFF | TGTGCCAGCAGCCCGCCCTGGGGGGAGTGGTTTGAGCAGTTCTTC
TRBD2 | TRBJ2-1 | . | TRBV5-1 | CASSFRFQRENNEQFF | TGCGCCAGCAGCTTTCGTTTTCAGCGGGAGAACAATGAGCAGTTCTTC
. | TRBJ2-7 | . | TRBV4-2 | CASSQQGWGTSSYEQYF | TGTGCCAGCAGCCAACAGGGTTGGGGTACCAGCTCCTACGAGCAGTACTTC
TRBD1 | TRBJ2-7 | . | TRBV14 | CASSQVGQGINEQYF | TGTGCCAGCAGCCAAGTAGGACAGGGTATCAACGAGCAGTACTTC
TRBD2 | TRBJ2-5 | few | TRBV27 | CASSLVAGGRVETQYF | TGTGCCAGCAGTTTAGTAGCGGGGGGGAGAGTAGAGACCCAGTACTTC
. | TRBJ2-3 | . | TRBV7-9 | CASSLGPRWERGTDTQYF | TGTGCCAGCAGCTTAGGACCCCGGTGGGAGCGGGGCACAGATACGCAGTATTTT
. | TRBJ1-2 | . | TRBV6-1 | CASSEGLPPGRNYGYTF | TGTGCCAGCAGTGAAGGCCTCCCCCCAGGCAGAAACTATGGCTACACCTTC
. | TRBJ1-1 | . | TRBV19 | CASTGLNTEAFF | TGTGCCAGTACAGGCCTGAACACTGAAGCTTTCTTT
TRBD1 | TRBJ2-7 | . | TRBV27 | CASSPRTGWNYEQYF | TGTGCCAGCAGTCCTCGGACAGGGTGGAACTACGAGCAGTACTTC
. | TRBJ2-7 | . | TRBV7-2 | CASSLASGYNVDEQYF | TGTGCCAGCAGCTTAGCTTCCGGGTACAACGTCGACGAGCAGTACTTC
. | TRBJ1-3 | . | TRBV28 | CASSLSGPRGIIGNTIYF | TGTGCCAGCAGTTTATCGGGGCCTCGGGGGATTATAGGAAACACCATATATTTT
. | TRBJ1-6 | . | TRBV6-1 | CASSQHSSYNSPLHF | TGTGCCAGCAGCCAACATAGCTCCTATAATTCCCCCCTCCACTTT
. | TRBJ1-1 | . | TRBV14 | CASSQDRFWNTEAFF | TGTGCCAGCAGCCAAGACCGGTTTTGGAACACTGAAGCTTTCTTT
. | TRBJ2-7 | once | TRBV7-2 | CATGTGGNYEQYF | TGTGCCACGGGGACGGGCGGGAACTACGAGCAGTACTTC
. | TRBJ2-7 | . | TRBV14 | CASSQEGGEYEQYF | TGTGCCAGCAGCCAAGAAGGCGGAGAGTACGAGCAGTACTTC
. | TRBJ1-3 | . | TRBV5-5 | CASSSGVGGSGNTIYF | TGTGCCAGCAGCTCGGGGGTCGGGGGATCTGGAAACACCATATATTTT
TRBD2 | TRBJ2-3 | . | TRBV7-2 | CASSSLRASGRVTDTQYF | TGTGCCAGCAGCTCCTTAAGGGCTAGCGGGAGAGTCACAGATACGCAGTATTTT
. | TRBJ2-1 | . | TRBV6-1 | CASNERTRCPSSYNEQFF | TGTGCCAGCAATGAGCGGACAAGGTGCCCTAGCTCCTACAATGAGCAGTTCTTC
TRBD2 | TRBJ2-3 | . | TRBV10-3 | CAISESLGTRATDTQYF | TGTGCCATCAGTGAGTCGTTAGGGACTAGGGCCACAGATACGCAGTATTTT